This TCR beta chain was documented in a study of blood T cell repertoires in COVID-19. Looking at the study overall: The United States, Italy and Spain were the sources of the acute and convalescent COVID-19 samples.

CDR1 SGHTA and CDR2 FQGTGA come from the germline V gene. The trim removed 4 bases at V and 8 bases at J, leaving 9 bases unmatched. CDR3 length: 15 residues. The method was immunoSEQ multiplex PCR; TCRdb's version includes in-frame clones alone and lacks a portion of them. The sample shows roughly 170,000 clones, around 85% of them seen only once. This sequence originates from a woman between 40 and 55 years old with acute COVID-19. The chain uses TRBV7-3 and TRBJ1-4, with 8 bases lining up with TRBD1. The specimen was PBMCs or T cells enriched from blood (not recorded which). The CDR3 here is CASSSRQGIQEKLFF. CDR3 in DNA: TGTGCCAGCAGCTCCCGACAGGGGATACAGGAAAAACTGTTTTTT.